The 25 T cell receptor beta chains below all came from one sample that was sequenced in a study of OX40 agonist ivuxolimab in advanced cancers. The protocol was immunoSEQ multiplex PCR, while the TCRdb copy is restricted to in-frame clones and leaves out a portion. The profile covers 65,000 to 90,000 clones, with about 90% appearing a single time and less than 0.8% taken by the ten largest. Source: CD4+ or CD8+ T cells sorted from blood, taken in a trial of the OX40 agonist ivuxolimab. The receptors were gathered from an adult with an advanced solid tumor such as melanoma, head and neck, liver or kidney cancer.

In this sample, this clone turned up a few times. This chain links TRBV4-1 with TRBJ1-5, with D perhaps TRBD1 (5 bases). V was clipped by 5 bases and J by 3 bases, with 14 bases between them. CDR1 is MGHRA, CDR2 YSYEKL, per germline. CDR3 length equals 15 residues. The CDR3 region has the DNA TGCGCCAGCAGCAGGGGAGGGGACGACAATCAGCCCCAGCATTTT. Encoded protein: CASSRGGDDNQPQHF.

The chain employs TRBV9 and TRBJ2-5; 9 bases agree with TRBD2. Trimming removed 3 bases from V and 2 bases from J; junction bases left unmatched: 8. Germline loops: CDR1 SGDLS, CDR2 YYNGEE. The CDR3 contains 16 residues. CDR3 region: CASSASGRGGQETQYF. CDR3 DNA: TGTGCCAGCAGCGCTTCGGGGCGGGGGGGACAAGAGACCCAGTACTTC.

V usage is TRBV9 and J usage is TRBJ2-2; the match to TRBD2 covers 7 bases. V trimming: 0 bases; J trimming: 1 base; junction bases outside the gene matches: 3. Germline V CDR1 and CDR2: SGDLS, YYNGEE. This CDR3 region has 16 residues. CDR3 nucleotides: TGTGCCAGCAGCGTAGAAGTAGCGGGGAACACCGGGGAGCTGTTTTTT. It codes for CASSVEVAGNTGELFF.

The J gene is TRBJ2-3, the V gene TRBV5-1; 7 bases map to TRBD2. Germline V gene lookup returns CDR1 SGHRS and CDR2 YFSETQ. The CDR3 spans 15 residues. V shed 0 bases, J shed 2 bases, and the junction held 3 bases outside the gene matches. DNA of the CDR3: TGCGCCAGCAGCTTGGCGGGGGGAGTCACAGATACGCAGTATTTT. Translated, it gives CASSLAGGVTDTQYF.

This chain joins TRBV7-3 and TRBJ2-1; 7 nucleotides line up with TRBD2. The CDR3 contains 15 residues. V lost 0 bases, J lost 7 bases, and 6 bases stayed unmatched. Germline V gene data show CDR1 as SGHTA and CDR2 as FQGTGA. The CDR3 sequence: CASSLTSGTFNEQFF. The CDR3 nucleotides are TGTGCCAGCAGCTTAACCAGCGGGACGTTTAATGAGCAGTTCTTC.

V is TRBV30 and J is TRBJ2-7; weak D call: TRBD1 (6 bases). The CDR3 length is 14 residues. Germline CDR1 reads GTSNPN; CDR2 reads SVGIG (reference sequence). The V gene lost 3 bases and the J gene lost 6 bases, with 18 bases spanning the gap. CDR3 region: CAWRGAGARGEQYF. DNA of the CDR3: TGTGCCTGGAGAGGGGCAGGGGCCAGAGGCGAGCAGTACTTC.

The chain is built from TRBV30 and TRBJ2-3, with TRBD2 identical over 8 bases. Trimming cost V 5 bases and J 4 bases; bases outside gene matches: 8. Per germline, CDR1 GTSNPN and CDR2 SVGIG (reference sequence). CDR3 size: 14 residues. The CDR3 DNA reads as TGTGCCTGGGTACGGGGGGGGTTTCCAGATACGCAGTATTTT. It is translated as CAWVRGGFPDTQYF.

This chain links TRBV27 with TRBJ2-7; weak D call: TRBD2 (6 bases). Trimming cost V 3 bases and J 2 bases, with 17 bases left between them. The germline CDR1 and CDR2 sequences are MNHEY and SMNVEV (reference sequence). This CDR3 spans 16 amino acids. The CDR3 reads CASSLISGGKTYEQYF. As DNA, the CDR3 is TGTGCCAGCAGTTTGATCAGTGGCGGGAAGACCTACGAGCAGTACTTC.

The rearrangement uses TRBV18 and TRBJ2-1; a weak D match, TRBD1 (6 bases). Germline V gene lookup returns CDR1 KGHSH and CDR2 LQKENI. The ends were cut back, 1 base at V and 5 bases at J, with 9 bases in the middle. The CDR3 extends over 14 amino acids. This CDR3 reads CASSPQRGNNEQFF. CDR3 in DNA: TGTGCCAGCTCACCACAGAGGGGGAACAATGAGCAGTTCTTC.

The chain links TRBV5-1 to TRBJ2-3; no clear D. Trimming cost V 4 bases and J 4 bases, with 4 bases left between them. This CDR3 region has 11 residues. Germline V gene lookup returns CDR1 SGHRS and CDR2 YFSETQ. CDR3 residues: CASSRADTQYF. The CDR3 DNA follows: TGCGCCAGCAGCAGGGCAGATACGCAGTATTTT.

The CDR3 region is CASSLLAGGETQYF. The DNA of the CDR3 is TGTGCCAGCAGCTTACTAGCGGGAGGGGAGACCCAGTACTTC. This chain uses TRBV5-6 with TRBJ2-5; 13 nucleotides align to TRBD2. Per germline, CDR1 SGHDT and CDR2 YYEEEE. The J segment lost 5 bases and the V segment lost 2 bases, leaving 0 bases of the junction unmatched. The CDR3 runs 14 residues.

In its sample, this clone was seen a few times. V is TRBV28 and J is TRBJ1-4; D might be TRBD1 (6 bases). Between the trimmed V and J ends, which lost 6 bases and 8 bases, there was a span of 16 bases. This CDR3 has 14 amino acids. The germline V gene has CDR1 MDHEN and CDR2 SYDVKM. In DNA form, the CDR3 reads TGTGCCAGCAGGGATACAGGGTCGGCCGAAAAACTGTTTTTT. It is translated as CASRDTGSAEKLFF.

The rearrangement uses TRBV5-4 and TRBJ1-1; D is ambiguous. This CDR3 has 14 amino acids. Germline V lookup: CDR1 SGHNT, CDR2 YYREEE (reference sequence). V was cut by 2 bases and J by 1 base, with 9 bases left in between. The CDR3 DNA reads TGTGCCAGCAGCTTAGGAGCAGAGAACACTGAAGCTTTCTTT. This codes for CASSLGAENTEAFF.

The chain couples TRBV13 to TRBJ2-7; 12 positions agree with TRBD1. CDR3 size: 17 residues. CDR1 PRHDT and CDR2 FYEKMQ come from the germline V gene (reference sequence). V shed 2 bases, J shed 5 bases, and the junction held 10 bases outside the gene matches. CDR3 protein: CASSLRRLGQGADEQYF. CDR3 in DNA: TGTGCCAGCAGCTTACGCCGTCTGGGACAGGGGGCAGACGAGCAGTACTTC.

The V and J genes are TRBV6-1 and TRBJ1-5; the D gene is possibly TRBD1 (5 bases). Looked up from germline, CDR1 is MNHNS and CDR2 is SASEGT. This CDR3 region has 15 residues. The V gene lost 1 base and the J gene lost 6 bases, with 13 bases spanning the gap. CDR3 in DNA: TGTGCCAGCAGTGAAGGAGCAGGGAGAGGTCAGCCCCAGCATTTT. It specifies CASSEGAGRGQPQHF.

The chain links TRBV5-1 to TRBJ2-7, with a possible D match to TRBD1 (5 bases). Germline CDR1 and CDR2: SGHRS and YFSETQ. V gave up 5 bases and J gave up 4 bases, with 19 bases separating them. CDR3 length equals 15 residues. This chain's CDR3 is CASRLNGQGIYEQYF. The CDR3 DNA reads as TGCGCCAGCAGGTTGAATGGCCAGGGCATATACGAGCAGTACTTC. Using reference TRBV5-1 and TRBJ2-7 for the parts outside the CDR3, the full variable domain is KAGVTQTPRYLIKTRGQQVTLSCSPISGHRSVSWYQQTPGQGLQFLFEYFSETQRNKGNFPGRFSGRQFSNSRSEMNVSTLELGDSALYLCASRLNGQGIYEQYFGPGTRLTVT.

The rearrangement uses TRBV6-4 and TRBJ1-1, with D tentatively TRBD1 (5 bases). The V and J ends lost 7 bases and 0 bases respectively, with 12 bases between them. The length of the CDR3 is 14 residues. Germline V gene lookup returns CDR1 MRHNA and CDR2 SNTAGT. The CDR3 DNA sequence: TGTGCCAGCAAAGGGACCGAAATGAACACTGAAGCTTTCTTT. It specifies CASKGTEMNTEAFF.

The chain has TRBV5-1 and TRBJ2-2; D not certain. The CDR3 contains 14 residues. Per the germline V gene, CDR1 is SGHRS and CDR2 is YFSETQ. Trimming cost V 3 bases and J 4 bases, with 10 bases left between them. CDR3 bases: TGCGCCAGCAGCTCACAAGGAGCCACCGGGGAGCTGTTTTTT. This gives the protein CASSSQGATGELFF.

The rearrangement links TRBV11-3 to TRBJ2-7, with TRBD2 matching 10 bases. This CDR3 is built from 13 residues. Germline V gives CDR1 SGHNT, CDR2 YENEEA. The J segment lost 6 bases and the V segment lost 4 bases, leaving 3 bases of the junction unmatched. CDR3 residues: CASSSAGGSEQYF. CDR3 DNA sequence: TGTGCCAGCAGCTCAGCGGGGGGGAGCGAGCAGTACTTC.

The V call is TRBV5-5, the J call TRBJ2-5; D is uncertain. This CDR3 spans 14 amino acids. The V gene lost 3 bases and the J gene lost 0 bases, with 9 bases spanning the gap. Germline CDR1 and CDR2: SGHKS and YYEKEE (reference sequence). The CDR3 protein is CASSYNYNQETQYF. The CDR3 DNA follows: TGTGCCAGCAGCTATAACTACAACCAAGAGACCCAGTACTTC.

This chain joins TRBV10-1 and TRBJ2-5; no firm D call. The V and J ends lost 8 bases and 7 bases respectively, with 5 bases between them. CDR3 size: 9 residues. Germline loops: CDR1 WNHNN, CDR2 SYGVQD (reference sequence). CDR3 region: CASWRTQYF. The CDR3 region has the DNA TGCGCCAGCTGGAGGACCCAGTACTTC.

This CDR3 reads CASSPGQVELYGYTF. The CDR3 region has the DNA TGCGCCAGCAGCCCGGGACAGGTCGAGCTCTATGGCTACACCTTC. The chain recombines TRBV5-1 with TRBJ1-2; 8 bases align to TRBD1. This CDR3 region has 15 residues. The J segment lost 4 bases and the V segment lost 4 bases, leaving 9 bases of the junction unmatched. Germline V gene lookup returns CDR1 SGHRS and CDR2 YFSETQ.

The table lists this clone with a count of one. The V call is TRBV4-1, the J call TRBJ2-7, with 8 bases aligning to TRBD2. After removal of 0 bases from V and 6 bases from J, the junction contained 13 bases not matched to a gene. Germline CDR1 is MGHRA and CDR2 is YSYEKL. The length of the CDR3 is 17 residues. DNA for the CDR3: TGCGCCAGCAGCCAAGATCGCGGGAGCGGGGGAAAGGCCGAGCAGTACTTC. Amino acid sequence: CASSQDRGSGGKAEQYF.

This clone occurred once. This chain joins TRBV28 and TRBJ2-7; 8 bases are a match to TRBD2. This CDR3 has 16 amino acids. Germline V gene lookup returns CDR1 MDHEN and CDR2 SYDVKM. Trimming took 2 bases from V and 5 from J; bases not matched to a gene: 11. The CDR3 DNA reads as TGTGCCAGCAGTTTACCTCTCGGGGGGGGAGGAAACGAGCAGTACTTC. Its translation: CASSLPLGGGGNEQYF.

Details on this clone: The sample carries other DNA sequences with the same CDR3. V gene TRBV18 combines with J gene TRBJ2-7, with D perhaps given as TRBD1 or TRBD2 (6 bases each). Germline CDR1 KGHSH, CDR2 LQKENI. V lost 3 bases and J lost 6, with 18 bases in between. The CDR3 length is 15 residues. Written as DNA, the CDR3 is TGTGCCAGCTCACCGGGGGCCCCGGAGGGACCCGAGCAGTACTTC. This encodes CASSPGAPEGPEQYF.